This entry concerns a single T cell receptor beta chain. Assay used: immunoSEQ multiplex PCR; TCRdb lists only in-frame clones, some missing. The repertoire consists of 15,000 to 20,000 clones, with roughly 70% occurring once and the leading ten covering 8%. Trimming removed 6 bases from V and 1 base from J; junction bases left unmatched: 5. Germline V lookup: CDR1 MNHEY, CDR2 SVGAGI. This CDR3 is built from 14 residues. The starting material, graft tissue, was processed to release intraepithelial and lamina propria lymphocytes. This specimen comes from a study of graft-versus-host responses after intestinal transplantation. On the study more broadly: Anti-thymocyte globulin induction preceded two to four years of tacrolimus and steroid maintenance in all recipients.

The clonotype comes from a human patient who received an intestinal transplant, so some T cells may come from the graft donor. The specimen comprised ileum tissue, sampled 20 days after intestinal transplant. This chain connects TRBV6-5 to TRBJ1-1, with 7 bases aligning to TRBD1. The CDR3 DNA reads as TGTGCCAGCAGAGTGACAGGGTGGAACACTGAAGCTTTCTTT. Residues: CASRVTGWNTEAFF.